The 9 T cell receptor beta chains in this list originate from one sample, sequenced in a study of graft-versus-host responses after intestinal transplantation. TCRdb's copy holds only in-frame clones and misses some; the assay was immunoSEQ multiplex PCR. Of around 14,000 clones detected, 30% to 35% appear once; the ten largest clones hold more than 5%. The material sequenced was alloreactive CD4+ T cells from a mixed lymphocyte reaction culture, taken before intestinal transplant. Sample subset: CFSE-low proliferating T cells sorted from roughly 6-day pre-transplant mixed lymphocyte reaction (GvH or HvG direction). The source is a human patient who received an intestinal transplant.

This clone was found a few times. This chain links TRBV7-2 with TRBJ1-2, with 11 bases that match TRBD1. From germline, CDR1 is SGHTA and CDR2 FQGNSA. The CDR3 extends over 15 amino acids. The ends lost 4 bases at V and 2 bases at J; junction bases unmatched: 3. CDR3 sequence reads: CASSSWTGGNYGYTF. The CDR3, as DNA: TGTGCCAGCAGCTCCTGGACAGGGGGCAACTATGGCTACACCTTC.

The genes are TRBV10-2 and TRBJ2-1; 14 nucleotides match TRBD2. Germline trimming cut 6 bases from V and 9 bases from J; bases unmatched to any gene: 13. The CDR3 sequence is 17 residues long. CDR1 is WSHSY, CDR2 SAAADI, per germline. CDR3 sequence reads: CASSRPLTSGRAGEQFF. In DNA form, the CDR3 reads TGCGCCAGCAGCCGACCCTTGACTAGCGGGAGGGCCGGTGAGCAGTTCTTC.

The chain carries TRBV5-1 and TRBJ2-7; D gene uncertain. Trimming took 4 bases from V and 6 from J, leaving 11 bases between them. CDR1 SGHRS and CDR2 YFSETQ come from the germline V gene. This CDR3 comprises 12 residues. CDR3 sequence: CASSHEYTEQYF. CDR3 nucleotide sequence: TGCGCCAGCAGCCACGAATATACCGAGCAGTACTTC. Filled out from reference TRBV5-1 and TRBJ2-7, the complete variable domain reads KAGVTQTPRYLIKTRGQQVTLSCSPISGHRSVSWYQQTPGQGLQFLFEYFSETQRNKGNFPGRFSGRQFSNSRSEMNVSTLELGDSALYLCASSHEYTEQYFGPGTRLTVT.

The CDR3 nucleotides are TGTGCCACCAAGGACAGAATGGCTGAAGCTTTCTTT. Its translation: CATKDRMAEAFF. V is TRBV6-5 and J is TRBJ1-1, with D possibly being TRBD1 (6 bases). Germline lookup yields CDR1 MNHEY and CDR2 SVGAGI. CDR3 length equals 12 residues. Trimming shortened V by 10 bases and J by 6 bases, and 15 bases separated the two germline ends.

The chain has TRBV18 and TRBJ1-1; 8 bases fit TRBD1. The CDR3 has 12 amino acids. Per the germline V gene, CDR1 is KGHSH and CDR2 is LQKENI. Trimming cost V 5 bases and J 7 bases; bases outside gene matches: 3. CDR3 in DNA: TGTGCCAGCTCATCCGGGACAGGTGAAGCTTTCTTT. Its translation is CASSSGTGEAFF.

There are a few counts of this clone. The DNA for the CDR3 is TGTGCCAGCAGCCAAATCCGGGACAGTCCCTCGGGTGAGGGCTACACCTTC. As protein: CASSQIRDSPSGEGYTF. The chain recombines TRBV21-1 with TRBJ1-2; the DNA was not used to check the table's D call, TRBD1. TRBV21-1 is noted as a pseudogene. The CDR3 extends over 17 amino acids.

This clone counts as medium-sized. Written as DNA, the CDR3 is TGTGCCAGCAGTCCCTTTGCCAGGAGGGACGTTCCCTACGAGCAGTACTTC. This translates into CASSPFARRDVPYEQYF. The chain carries TRBV27 and TRBJ2-7, with D perhaps TRBD2 (6 bases). This CDR3 has 17 amino acids. Germline V lookup: CDR1 MNHEY, CDR2 SMNVEV (reference sequence). The germline V and J ends were trimmed by 5 bases and 2 bases, with 22 bases remaining between them.

The chain combines TRBV5-1 with TRBJ1-2, with D possibly TRBD1 on 6 matching bases. Trimming left V 4 bases short and J 4 bases short, with 11 bases between. The CDR3 totals 13 residues. Germline CDR1 and CDR2: SGHRS and YFSETQ. CDR3 sequence (DNA): TGCGCCAGCAGCCTTAAAGGGGGCTATGGCTACACCTTC. It codes for CASSLKGGYGYTF.

V usage is TRBV10-2 and J usage is TRBJ1-1; possibly TRBD1 for D (5 bases). The germline V gene encodes CDR1 WSHSY and CDR2 SAAADI. Between the trimmed V and J ends, which lost 0 bases and 10 bases, there was a span of 15 bases. This CDR3 has 14 amino acids. The CDR3 DNA is TGCGCCAGCAGTGAGTCGGGAGGGGCGTTTGGAGCTTTCTTT. This translates into CASSESGGAFGAFF.